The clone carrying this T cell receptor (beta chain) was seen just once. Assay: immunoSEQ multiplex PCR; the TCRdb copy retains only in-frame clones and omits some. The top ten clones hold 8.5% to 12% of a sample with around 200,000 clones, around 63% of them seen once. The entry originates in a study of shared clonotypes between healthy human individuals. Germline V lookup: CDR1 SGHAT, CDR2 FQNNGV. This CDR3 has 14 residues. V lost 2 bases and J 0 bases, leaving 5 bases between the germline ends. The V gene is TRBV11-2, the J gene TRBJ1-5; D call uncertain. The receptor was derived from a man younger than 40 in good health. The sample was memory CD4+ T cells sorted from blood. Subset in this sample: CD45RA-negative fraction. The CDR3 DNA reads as TGTGCCAGCAGCTTATACGGTAGCAATCAGCCCCAGCATTTT. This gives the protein CASSLYGSNQPQHF.